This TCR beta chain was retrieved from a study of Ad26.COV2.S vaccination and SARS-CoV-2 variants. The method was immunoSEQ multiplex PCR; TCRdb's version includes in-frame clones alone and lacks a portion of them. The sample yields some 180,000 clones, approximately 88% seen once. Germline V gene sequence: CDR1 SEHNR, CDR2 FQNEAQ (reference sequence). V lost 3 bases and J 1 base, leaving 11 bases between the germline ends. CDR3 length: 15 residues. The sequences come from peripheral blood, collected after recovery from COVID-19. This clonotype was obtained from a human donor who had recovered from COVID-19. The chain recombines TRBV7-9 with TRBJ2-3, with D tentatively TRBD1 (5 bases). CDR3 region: CASSLVWGRTDTQYF. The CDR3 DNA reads TGTGCCAGCAGCTTGGTGTGGGGCCGCACAGATACGCAGTATTTT.